These 24 T cell receptor beta chains came from one sample sequenced in a study of blood T cell repertoires in COVID-19. The table came from immunoSEQ multiplex PCR; TCRdb's copy has only in-frame clones and leaves some out. The sample includes more than 200,000 clones, approximately 88% of them seen just once. Sequenced: peripheral blood. The source of these receptors is a woman aged 25 to 45 with COVID-19, enrolled during active disease.

This clone was recorded only once. The gene calls are TRBV19 and TRBJ2-2; D might be TRBD1 (6 bases). This CDR3 is 19 amino acids long. CDR1 and CDR2 (germline): LNHDA, SQIVND (reference sequence). V was pared by 2 bases and J by 2 bases, with 21 bases between. CDR3 DNA sequence: TGTGCCAGTAGTATACGTAGTGGCGCACGGACAGAAAACACCGGGGAGCTGTTTTTT. Translated, it gives CASSIRSGARTENTGELFF.

The chain carries TRBV19 and TRBJ1-5; TRBD1 might be the D (5 bases). The CDR3 length is 15 residues. CDR1 is LNHDA and CDR2 is SQIVND in the germline V gene (reference sequence). With 2 bases removed from V and 4 bases from J, the gap between germline ends came to 12 bases. The CDR3 is CASSITSGRNQPQHF. The CDR3 nucleotides read TGTGCCAGTAGTATAACTTCAGGGAGGAATCAGCCCCAGCATTTT.

This clone was found once. The sample has other DNA sequences that encode this CDR3 too. V gene TRBV6-2 or TRBV6-3 combines with J gene TRBJ2-2; the match to TRBD2 covers 12 bases. The germline CDR1 and CDR2 sequences are MNHEY and SVGEGT. J lost 6 bases, V lost 5 bases, and 1 base had no gene match. The CDR3 consists of 14 residues. The CDR3 here is CASSLAGGPGELFF. The CDR3, as DNA: TGTGCCAGCAGTCTAGCGGGAGGGCCCGGGGAGCTGTTTTTT.

The chain employs TRBV19 and TRBJ2-2; 7 bases align to TRBD1. The trim removed 6 bases at V and 1 base at J, leaving 5 bases unmatched. CDR3 size: 15 residues. The germline V gene has CDR1 LNHDA and CDR2 SQIVND (reference sequence). The CDR3 DNA reads TGTGCCAGTAGACCAGACAGGGTGAACACCGGGGAGCTGTTTTTT. Translation: CASRPDRVNTGELFF.

This chain uses TRBV7-9 with TRBJ1-3; D unclear. Trimming shortened V by 2 bases and J by 0 bases, and 5 bases separated the two germline ends. CDR3 length equals 14 residues. Germline V CDR1 and CDR2: SEHNR, FQNEAQ (reference sequence). CDR3 DNA: TGTGCCAGCAGCTTACCCCTCTCTGGAAACACCATATATTTT. Translated: CASSLPLSGNTIYF.

A word on this clone: Because the CDR3's place on the DNA is in doubt, the DNA is left out and the CDR3 is given as listed by TCRdb. The rearrangement links TRBV10-3 to TRBJ2-7; the table's D call, TRBD1, was not checked against the DNA. In germline, CDR1 is ENHRY, CDR2 SYGVKD. Ends included, the CDR3 has 12 residues. The CDR3 sequence: CAISAPDPEQYV.

The J gene is TRBJ2-3, the V gene TRBV5-4, with D possibly matching TRBD2 (5 bases). Trimming took 6 bases from V and 6 from J, leaving 17 bases between them. CDR1 and CDR2 (germline): SGHNT, YYREEE (reference sequence). The CDR3 runs to 14 residues. The CDR3 sequence is CASTNGLGVDTQYF. CDR3 nucleotides: TGTGCCAGCACCAACGGACTTGGGGTGGATACGCAGTATTTT. Supplemented by reference TRBV5-4 and TRBJ2-3, the full variable domain reads ETGVTQSPTHLIKTRGQQVTLRCSSQSGHNTVSWYQQALGQGPQFIFQYYREEENGRGNFPPRFSGLQFPNYSSELNVNALELDDSALYLCASTNGLGVDTQYFGPGTRLTVL.

This clone was found once. This rearrangement joins TRBV2 to TRBJ1-5; TRBD1 matches 7 bases. The V segment lost 5 bases and the J segment 5 bases; nucleotides outside the gene matches: 9. This CDR3 region has 15 residues. CDR1 is SNHLY and CDR2 is FYNNEI in the germline V gene. CDR3 nucleotide sequence: TGTGCCAGCAGTACCGGGACAGACCCTTATCAGCCCCAGCATTTT. It translates to CASSTGTDPYQPQHF.

V gene TRBV28 combines with J gene TRBJ2-7; 11 bases match TRBD1. This CDR3 spans 15 amino acids. Germline values: CDR1 MDHEN, CDR2 SYDVKM. Trimming at V came to 5 bases and at J to 3 bases, leaving 6 bases not matched to a gene. CDR3 DNA: TGTGCCAGCAGTATCCCGGGACAGGGGGACTACGAGCAGTACTTC. Translated: CASSIPGQGDYEQYF.

The gene calls are TRBV11-2 and TRBJ1-3, with 9 bases that match TRBD1. CDR3 length equals 18 residues. J lost 0 bases, V lost 2 bases, and 8 bases had no gene match. Looked up from germline, CDR1 is SGHAT and CDR2 is FQNNGV. CDR3 sequence reads: CASSLNRRDRDSGNTIYF. The CDR3 nucleotides are TGTGCCAGCAGCTTAAATCGTCGGGACAGGGACTCTGGAAACACCATATATTTT.

V usage is TRBV4-3 and J usage is TRBJ1-2; maybe TRBD1 (6 bases). Trimming took 4 bases from V and 4 from J, leaving 19 bases between them. The CDR3 runs 16 residues. Germline V gives CDR1 LGHNA, CDR2 YSLEER. CDR3 sequence (DNA): TGCGCCAGCAGCCTCACACAGGACAGTTCGGGCTATGGCTACACCTTC. It codes for CASSLTQDSSGYGYTF.

This clone showed up just once. V and J are TRBV2 and TRBJ2-5; D is undetermined. This CDR3 region has 14 residues. The germline V and J ends were trimmed by 3 bases and 0 bases, with 8 bases remaining between them. Germline V lookup: CDR1 SNHLY, CDR2 FYNNEI. The CDR3 sequence: CASSDPRDQETQYF. Written as DNA, the CDR3 is TGTGCCAGCAGTGATCCCCGGGACCAAGAGACCCAGTACTTC.

V is TRBV7-9 and J is TRBJ1-1; 7 bases align to TRBD1. This CDR3 has 15 residues. Unmatched junction bases numbered 11, after V lost 5 bases and J lost 5 bases. CDR1 and CDR2 (germline): SEHNR, FQNEAQ (reference sequence). CDR3 bases: TGTGCCAGCAGCCCGACCCAACAGGGGTTTACTGAAGCTTTCTTT. This sequence encodes CASSPTQQGFTEAFF. The full variable domain, with the rest looked up from reference TRBV7-9 and TRBJ1-1, is DTGVSQNPRHKITKRGQNVTFRCDPISEHNRLYWYRQTLGQGPEFLTYFQNEAQLEKSRLLSDRFSAERPKGSFSTLEIQRTEQGDSAMYLCASSPTQQGFTEAFFGQGTRLTVV.

The CDR3 nucleotides read TGTGCCAGCACCTCCGCAGGGCTCTCTGGAAACACCATATATTTT. It specifies CASTSAGLSGNTIYF. The chain carries TRBV11-3 and TRBJ1-3; D might be TRBD1 (5 bases). The CDR3 loop spans 15 amino acids. Germline V CDR1 and CDR2: SGHNT, YENEEA. Between the trimmed V and J ends, which lost 7 bases and 0 bases, there was a span of 13 bases.

This clone was counted a single time. This chain uses TRBV5-1 with TRBJ1-1, with TRBD1 identical over 8 bases. V lost 3 bases and J lost 8; bases outside the gene matches: 6. In germline, CDR1 is SGHRS, CDR2 YFSETQ. The CDR3 consists of 13 residues. The CDR3 region has the DNA TGCGCCAGCAGCTCGGGACAGGCGGACGAAGCTTTCTTT. This codes for CASSSGQADEAFF.

V usage is TRBV5-6 and J usage is TRBJ2-7, with D tentatively TRBD2 (6 bases). The V end was cut by 2 bases, the J end by 7 bases, with 16 bases between. The CDR3 sequence is 14 residues long. Looked up from germline, CDR1 is SGHDT and CDR2 is YYEEEE. CDR3 protein: CASSFGGTSVEQYF. The CDR3 nucleotides are TGTGCCAGCAGCTTCGGAGGGACCTCTGTAGAGCAGTACTTC.

The chain couples TRBV24-1 to TRBJ1-5; 10 positions match TRBD1. CDR1 KGHDR and CDR2 SFDVKD come from the germline V gene. The CDR3 consists of 16 residues. J lost 6 bases, V lost 4 bases, and 8 bases had no gene match. CDR3 sequence reads: CATSESGQGKGQPQHF. In DNA form, the CDR3 reads TGTGCCACCAGTGAATCGGGACAGGGGAAAGGTCAGCCCCAGCATTTT.

This chain joins TRBV10-1 and TRBJ2-7; D perhaps matches TRBD1 (5 bases). Trimming shortened V by 3 bases and J by 2 bases, and 14 bases separated the two germline ends. The CDR3 has 15 residues. Germline-derived CDR1 and CDR2 are WNHNN and SYGVQD (reference sequence). The CDR3 region is CASSESKDSPYEQYF. Here the CDR3 DNA reads TGCGCCAGCAGTGAAAGTAAAGACAGCCCCTACGAGCAGTACTTC.

The chain is built from TRBV11-2 and TRBJ2-5; possible D gene TRBD2, 5 bases. Germline CDR1 SGHAT, CDR2 FQNNGV. The V end was cut by 5 bases, the J end by 5 bases, with 12 bases between. This CDR3 comprises 13 residues. DNA for the CDR3: TGTGCCAGCAGCCTCCCCCCGGGGGAGACCCAGTACTTC. Translation gives CASSLPPGETQYF.

The chain uses TRBV4-1 and TRBJ2-1, with 9 nucleotides matching TRBD1. Trimming at V came to 4 bases and at J to 2 bases, leaving 3 bases not matched to a gene. This CDR3 comprises 15 residues. Germline V gene lookup returns CDR1 MGHRA and CDR2 YSYEKL. For the CDR3, the DNA is TGCGCCAGCAGCCGGGACAGGGTCCCCTACAATGAGCAGTTCTTC. Translation: CASSRDRVPYNEQFF.

The chain is built from TRBV5-5 and TRBJ1-3; perhaps TRBD1 as D (6 bases). Germline lookup yields CDR1 SGHKS and CDR2 YYEKEE (reference sequence). The CDR3 extends over 15 amino acids. V shed 0 bases and J shed 4 bases, with 11 bases lying between them. In DNA, the CDR3 is TGTGCCAGCAGCTTGGCGGGACAATTGGGAAACACCATATATTTT. Translation gives CASSLAGQLGNTIYF.

The chain recombines TRBV14 with TRBJ2-3; D is ambiguous. Deletions cut 0 bases from V and 5 bases from J, with 9 bases between. The CDR3 runs to 14 residues. Germline CDR1 and CDR2: SGHDN and FVKESK. The CDR3 DNA sequence: TGTGCCAGCAGCCAAGATCAGGTGCGAGATACGCAGTATTTT. It codes for CASSQDQVRDTQYF.

The V call is TRBV6-2 or TRBV6-3, the J call TRBJ2-7, with 8 bases aligning to TRBD1. The V segment lost 6 bases and the J segment 5 bases; nucleotides outside the gene matches: 9. There are 14 residues in the CDR3. CDR1 and CDR2 from the germline V gene are MNHEY and SVGEGT. In DNA, the CDR3 is TGTGCCAGCAGCCCAGGACAGGGCAAGCACGAGCAGTACTTC. This codes for CASSPGQGKHEQYF.

This chain uses TRBV7-9 with TRBJ1-3; tentatively, D is TRBD1 (6 bases). Germline loops: CDR1 SEHNR, CDR2 FQNEAQ (reference sequence). The CDR3 contains 15 residues. V shed 5 bases and J shed 0 bases, with 11 bases lying between them. The CDR3 reads CASSPGQNSGNTIYF. CDR3 in DNA: TGTGCCAGCAGCCCTGGACAGAACTCTGGAAACACCATATATTTT.